Presented here are 3 T cell receptor beta chains from one specimen sequenced in a study of T cells after yellow fever vaccination (dated by TCRdb to between 2019 and 2020). The library came from 5' RACE. The reads were generated on an Illumina HiSeq 2500. TCRdb reprocessing: public reads trimmed at Q25 with fastp, clones called with MiXCR, in-frame beta chains kept. CDR3 protein sequences are deduplicated, and each keeps its most common genes and DNA. In all, the sample holds hundreds of thousands of distinct CDR3 sequences, and less than 20% of those were seen once. The ten most abundant clones make up approximately 15% of the sample. This specimen's treatment or condition label, per the study, means: live attenuated yellow fever vaccine strain. The sample here was PBMCs, taken 15 days after the yellow fever booster vaccination. Receptors were obtained from a man aged 25 to 40 who received the YFV17D yellow fever vaccine.

This clonotype occurred a few times. J is TRBJ2-4 and V is TRBV15; D not certain. V lost 0 bases to trimming and J lost 0 bases, with 12 bases between them. The CDR3 has 17 residues. Germline CDR1 reads LNHNV; CDR2 reads YYDKDF (reference sequence). As DNA, the CDR3 is TGTGCCACCAGCAGAGATCAGTCCTCGGCAGCCAAAAACATTCAGTACTTC. Its translation is CATSRDQSSAAKNIQYF. Full variable domain (outside the CDR3, taken from reference TRBV15 and TRBJ2-4): DAMVIQNPRYQVTQFGKPVTLSCSQTLNHNVMYWYQQKSSQAPKLLFHYYDKDFNNEADTPDNFQSRRPNTSFCFLDIRSPGLGDTAMYLCATSRDQSSAAKNIQYFGAGTRLSVL.

The CDR3 loop is CASSPDREADTQYF. CDR3 coding DNA: TGCGCCAGCAGCCCGGACAGGGAAGCAGATACGCAGTATTTT. The V gene is TRBV5-1, the J gene TRBJ2-3, with 8 bases fitting TRBD1. The V gene end was trimmed by 4 bases and the J gene end by 4 bases; junction bases not matched to a gene: 5. This CDR3 is built from 14 residues. Per the germline V gene, CDR1 is SGHRS and CDR2 is YFSETQ.

This clonotype was counted between two and nine times. The genes are TRBV7-9 and TRBJ2-1; TRBD2 agrees at 7 bases. V gave up 4 bases and J gave up 2 bases; unmatched junction bases: 8. The CDR3 is 16 residues long. Germline CDR1 and CDR2: SEHNR and FQNEAQ (reference sequence). The DNA for the CDR3 is TGTGCCAGCAGCTCAGCCGCTAGCGGACCCTACAATGAGCAGTTCTTC. This translates into CASSSAASGPYNEQFF.